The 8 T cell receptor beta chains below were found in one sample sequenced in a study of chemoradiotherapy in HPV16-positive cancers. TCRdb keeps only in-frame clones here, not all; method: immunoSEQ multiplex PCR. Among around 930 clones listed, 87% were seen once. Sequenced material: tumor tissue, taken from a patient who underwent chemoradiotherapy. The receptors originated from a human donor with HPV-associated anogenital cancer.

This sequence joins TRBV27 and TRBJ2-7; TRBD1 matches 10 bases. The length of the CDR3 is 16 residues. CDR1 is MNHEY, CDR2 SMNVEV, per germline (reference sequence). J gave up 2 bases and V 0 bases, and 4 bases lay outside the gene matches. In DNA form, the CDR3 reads TGTGCCAGCAGTTTATCCGCCGGGACAGGGGCCTACGAGCAGTACTTC. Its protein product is CASSLSAGTGAYEQYF.

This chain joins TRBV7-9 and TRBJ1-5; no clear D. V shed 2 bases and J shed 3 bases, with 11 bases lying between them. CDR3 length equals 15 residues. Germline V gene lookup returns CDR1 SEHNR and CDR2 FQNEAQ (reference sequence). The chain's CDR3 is CASSLSGQLNQPQHF. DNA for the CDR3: TGTGCCAGCAGCTTATCAGGCCAGCTCAATCAGCCCCAGCATTTT.

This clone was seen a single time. The CDR3, as DNA: TGTGCCAGCGTATCCGGAGGGGGGCGAAATACAGATACGCAGTATTTT. This encodes CASVSGGGRNTDTQYF. The gene calls are TRBV2 and TRBJ2-3; D tentatively reads TRBD1 or TRBD2 (6 bases each). V lost 8 bases and J 3 bases, leaving 21 bases between the germline ends. The CDR3 sequence is 16 residues long. Germline lookup yields CDR1 SNHLY and CDR2 FYNNEI.

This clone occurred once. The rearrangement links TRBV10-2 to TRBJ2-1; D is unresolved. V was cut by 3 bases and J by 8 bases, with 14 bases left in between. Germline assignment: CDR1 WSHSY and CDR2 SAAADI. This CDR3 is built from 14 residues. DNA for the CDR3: TGCGCCAGCAGTGACCGTCGTCCGGCGGATGAGCAGTTCTTC. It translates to CASSDRRPADEQFF.

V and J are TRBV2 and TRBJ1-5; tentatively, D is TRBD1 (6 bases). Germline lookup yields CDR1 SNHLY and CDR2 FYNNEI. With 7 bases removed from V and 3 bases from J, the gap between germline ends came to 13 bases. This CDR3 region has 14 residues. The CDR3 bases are TGTGCCAGCACACAGGACAGCCTCAATCAGCCCCAGCATTTT. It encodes CASTQDSLNQPQHF. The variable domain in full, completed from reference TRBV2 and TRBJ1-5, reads EPEVTQTPSHQVTQMGQEVILRCVPISNHLYFYWYRQILGQKVEFLVSFYNNEISEKSEIFDDQFSVERPDGSNFTLKIRSTKLEDSAMYFCASTQDSLNQPQHFGDGTRLSIL.

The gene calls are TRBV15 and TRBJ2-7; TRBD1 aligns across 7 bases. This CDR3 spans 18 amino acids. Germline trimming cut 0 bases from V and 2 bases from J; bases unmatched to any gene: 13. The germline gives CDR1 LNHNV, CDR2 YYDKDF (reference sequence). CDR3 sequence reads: CATSRDFSLAGTAYEQYF. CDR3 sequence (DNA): TGTGCCACCAGCAGAGATTTTTCTTTGGCCGGGACAGCCTACGAGCAGTACTTC.

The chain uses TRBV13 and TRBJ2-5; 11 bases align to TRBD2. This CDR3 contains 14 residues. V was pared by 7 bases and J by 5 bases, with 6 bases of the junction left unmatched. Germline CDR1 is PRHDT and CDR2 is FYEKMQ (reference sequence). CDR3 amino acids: CASTTSGGLETQYF. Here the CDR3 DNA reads TGTGCCAGCACCACTAGCGGGGGTCTGGAGACCCAGTACTTC. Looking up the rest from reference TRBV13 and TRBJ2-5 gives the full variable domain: AAGVIQSPRHLIKEKRETATLKCYPIPRHDTVYWYQQGPGQDPQFLISFYEKMQSDKGSIPDRFSAQQFSDYHSELNMSSLELGDSALYFCASTTSGGLETQYFGPGTRLLVL.

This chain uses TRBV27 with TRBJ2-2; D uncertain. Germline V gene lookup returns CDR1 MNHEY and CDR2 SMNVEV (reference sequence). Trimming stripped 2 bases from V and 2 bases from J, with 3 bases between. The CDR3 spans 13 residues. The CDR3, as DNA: TGTGCCAGCAGTTTAAAAAACACCGGGGAGCTGTTTTTT. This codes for CASSLKNTGELFF.